This T cell receptor beta chain was sequenced for a study of T cells in lung cancer brain metastases. As to this clone: Its antigen is unknown.

The CDR3 covers 15 residues. The junction had 6 bases not matched to a gene; V was cut back by 4 bases and J by 4 bases. Germline CDR1 reads MNHNY; CDR2 reads SVGAGI (reference sequence). Study outcomes and limitations: Compared with paired primaries, brain metastases showed fewer unique productive clones (1540 versus 4551). Most clones were lesion-specific, with limited overlap between paired lesions (Morisita roughly 0.25).

Here immunoSEQ multiplex PCR was the method, and the copy in TCRdb shows in-frame clones only, minus some. This sample has around 2,300 clones; about nine tenths occur once, and the top ten carry over 3%. The V gene is TRBV6-6, the J gene TRBJ1-2; 10 bases are a match to TRBD1. The clonotype comes from a man in his 70s with non-small cell lung cancer that had spread to the brain. Sequenced: tumor tissue from a brain metastasis. The CDR3 nucleotides are TGTGCCAGCAGTTCGGCCCGGACAGGGGGCTATGGCTACACCTTC. It translates to CASSSARTGGYGYTF.